This section outlines one T cell receptor (beta chain) sequence together with its context. The data were taken from a study of blood T cell repertoires in COVID-19. This CDR3 has 16 residues. The junction had 10 bases not matched to a gene; V was cut back by 8 bases and J by 0 bases. CDR1 is SNHLY, CDR2 FYNNEI, per germline. Repertoires were generated with immunoSEQ multiplex PCR, while TCRdb's copy carries only in-frame clones and drops some. The sample yields about 270,000 clones, around 89% seen once. The clonotype comes from a woman in her forties or fifties who had recovered from COVID-19. The sample taken for sequencing was PBMCs or T cells enriched from blood (not recorded which). This chain uses TRBV2 with TRBJ2-1; 7 nucleotides match TRBD2. CDR3 DNA sequence: TGTGCCAGCCAACCTATAGCGGGTAGCTCCTACAATGAGCAGTTCTTC. Amino acid sequence: CASQPIAGSSYNEQFF.